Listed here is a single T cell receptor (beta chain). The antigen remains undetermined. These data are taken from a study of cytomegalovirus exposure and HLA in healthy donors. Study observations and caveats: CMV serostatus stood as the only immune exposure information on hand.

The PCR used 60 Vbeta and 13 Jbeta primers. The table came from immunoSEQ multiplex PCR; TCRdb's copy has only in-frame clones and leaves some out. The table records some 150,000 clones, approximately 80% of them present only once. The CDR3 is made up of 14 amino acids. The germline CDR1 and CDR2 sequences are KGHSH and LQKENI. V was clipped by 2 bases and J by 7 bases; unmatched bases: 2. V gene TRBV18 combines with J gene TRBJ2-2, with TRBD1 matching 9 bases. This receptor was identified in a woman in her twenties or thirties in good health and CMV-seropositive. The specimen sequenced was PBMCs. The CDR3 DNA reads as TGTGCCAGCTCACCAAGGACAGGGGACGGGGAGCTGTTTTTT. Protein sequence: CASSPRTGDGELFF.